This T cell receptor beta chain was obtained from a study of vaccination and CD4 T cells after COVID-19. This clonotype was recorded a few times. Its antigen is undetermined. The CDR3 is 12 residues long. Germline V gene data show CDR1 as MNHNS and CDR2 as SASEGT. The germline V and J ends were trimmed by 6 bases and 4 bases, with 9 bases remaining between them. Indicated treatment: approximately nine-day PBMC culture with coronavirus spike peptide pools or control peptides (ViraFEST assay). For ViraFEST, peptide pools expanded antigen-specific T cells, after which the TCRs were sequenced. A few million PBMCs were grown per well alongside roughly 10 IU/ml IL-2 and about 9.9 ug/ml peptide pools. Cultured CD4+ T-cell DNA underwent Oncomine TCR Beta short-read sequencing. TCRdb reanalysed the PCR reads using MiXCR and keeps one entry per CDR3 protein. The profile shows roughly 13,000 distinct CDR3 sequences, around 48% of them singletons.

The specimen was CD4+ T cells from blood, cultured in vitro. The gene calls are TRBV6-1 and TRBJ1-1; D is possibly TRBD1 (5 bases). The receptor was isolated from a human donor who had recovered from COVID-19. The CDR3 protein is CASSDSTTEAFF. Here the CDR3 DNA reads TGTGCCAGCAGCGACAGTACCACTGAAGCTTTCTTT.